The clone carrying this T cell receptor beta chain has just a few counts. What it binds is not known. Employing constant-segment primers, 5'RACE generated TCR alpha and TCR beta cDNA libraries bearing sample barcodes and UMIs. Each CDR3 protein is one row after TCRdb ran MiXCR on the 5' RACE reads. The repertoire holds 350,000 to 500,000 distinct CDR3 sequences, with 15% to 20% as singletons. These data are taken from a study of T-cell memory formation after mild COVID-19. General observations from the study: Certain responding clones were present in pre-infection memory, suggesting participation of cross-reactive memory. Clones that contracted from day 15 to 85 had balanced CD4/CD8; later expanders were CD4+ biased. The CD4+ clones that contracted clustered mainly within CM and EM, and the CD8+ clones concentrated in EMRA.

Looked up from germline, CDR1 is MNHEY and CDR2 is SVGEGT. The CDR3 is 16 amino acids. Germline trimming cut 4 bases from V and 3 bases from J; bases unmatched to any gene: 8. V and J are TRBV6-2 or TRBV6-3 and TRBJ2-1, with TRBD2 matching over 8 bases. The source material was PBMCs or a T cell subset sorted from them (not recorded which). The receptor was isolated from a man aged 18 to 30 who had mild COVID-19 (a few samples of this study predate the infection). Cell type and time point are not known. CDR3 protein: CASSFRLARVYNEQFF. CDR3 DNA: TGTGCCAGCAGTTTCCGACTAGCGAGGGTCTACAATGAGCAGTTCTTC.